Following are 21 T cell receptor beta chains from one sample sequenced in a study. TCRdb ran MiXCR on the 5' RACE reads and lists one entry per CDR3 protein. The table records about 64,000 distinct CDR3 sequences, approximately 23% of them present only once. The source material was memory CD4+ T cells sorted from a lymph node. As for subset: memory CD4+ T cells, CD4+CD45RO+CD25-. All receptors come from a female donor with breast cancer.

The rearrangement links TRBV5-1 to TRBJ1-1; D not certain. Germline V gene sequence: CDR1 SGHRS, CDR2 YFSETQ. CDR3 size: 15 residues. Trimming stripped 4 bases from V and 9 bases from J, with 22 bases between. The CDR3 sequence: CASSPDPQEPSKAFF. The CDR3 DNA sequence: TGCGCCAGCAGCCCTGACCCGCAGGAACCCAGTAAAGCTTTCTTT.

This clonotype was picked up a small number of times. This chain connects TRBV20-1 to TRBJ2-5; no clear D gene. Per the germline V gene, CDR1 is DFQATT and CDR2 is SNEGSKA (reference sequence). CDR3 length equals 12 residues. Between the trimmed V and J ends, which lost 2 bases and 1 base, there was a span of 5 bases. CDR3 bases: TGCAGTGCTAGAAGGCTCCAAGAGACCCAGTACTTC. It codes for CSARRLQETQYF.

This clonotype was counted many times. The CDR3, as DNA: TGCGCCAGCAGCTTGGGAGCGACTAGAGACTACGAGCAGTACTTC. Amino acid sequence: CASSLGATRDYEQYF. J is TRBJ2-7 and V is TRBV5-1; D might be TRBD2 (6 bases). The V gene lost 0 bases and the J gene lost 3 bases, with 13 bases spanning the gap. CDR3 length equals 15 residues. Germline values: CDR1 SGHRS, CDR2 YFSETQ.

This clonotype was seen at least ten times. The J gene is TRBJ2-7, the V gene TRBV10-3; 8 bases agree with TRBD1. The CDR3 is 14 residues long. Germline CDR1 is ENHRY and CDR2 is SYGVKD. Germline trimming cut 2 bases from V and 5 bases from J; bases unmatched to any gene: 5. The CDR3: CAISEGQGLNEQYF. As DNA, the CDR3 is TGTGCCATCAGTGAGGGACAGGGTCTCAACGAGCAGTACTTC.

This clonotype was counted a few times. The chain has TRBV18 and TRBJ1-5, with D uncertain. Germline V gene lookup returns CDR1 KGHSH and CDR2 LQKENI. Trimming took 5 bases from V and 5 from J, leaving 10 bases between them. The CDR3 runs 13 residues. CDR3 sequence (DNA): TGTGCCAGCTCAATTTTAAGCTATCAGCCCCAGCATTTT. It is translated as CASSILSYQPQHF.

In its sample, this clonotype was seen a few times. The chain carries TRBV20-1 and TRBJ2-1; D is uncertain. There are 18 residues in the CDR3. V dropped 3 bases and J dropped 0 bases, with 21 bases sitting between them. Per the germline V gene, CDR1 is DFQATT and CDR2 is SNEGSKA (reference sequence). CDR3 in amino acids: CSARRFTPALSSYNEQFF. The DNA of the CDR3 is TGCAGTGCTAGGAGGTTTACTCCGGCCCTAAGCTCCTACAATGAGCAGTTCTTC.

This chain connects TRBV11-2 to TRBJ2-6; the D is unclear. From germline, CDR1 is SGHAT and CDR2 FQNNGV. V lost 4 bases, J lost 0 bases, and 7 bases lay in between. The CDR3 extends over 15 amino acids. This CDR3 reads CASSYQDSGANVLTF. CDR3 in DNA: TGTGCCAGCAGCTACCAGGACTCTGGGGCCAACGTCCTGACTTTC.

The chain is built from TRBV20-1 and TRBJ1-5; 9 nucleotides align to TRBD1. Germline values: CDR1 DFQATT, CDR2 SNEGSKA (reference sequence). The CDR3 has 16 amino acids. V lost 3 bases and J lost 11; bases outside the gene matches: 17. The CDR3 protein is CSARDADRGVWQTQHF. The CDR3 bases are TGCAGTGCTAGGGATGCGGACAGGGGAGTATGGCAGACCCAGCATTTT.

There are many counts of this clonotype. This chain uses TRBV7-3 with TRBJ2-1, with unresolved D. This CDR3 spans 13 amino acids. The germline gives CDR1 SGHTA, CDR2 FQGTGA. Between the trimmed V and J ends, which lost 4 bases and 6 bases, there was a span of 10 bases. CDR3 sequence reads: CASSSSWGNEQFF. CDR3 sequence (DNA): TGTGCCAGCAGCTCCAGTTGGGGCAATGAGCAGTTCTTC.

The table lists this clonotype with a few counts. The chain uses TRBV20-1 and TRBJ2-3, with D maybe TRBD2 (6 bases). In germline, CDR1 is DFQATT, CDR2 SNEGSKA (reference sequence). The length of the CDR3 is 16 residues. V lost 6 bases and J 0 bases, leaving 19 bases between the germline ends. The CDR3 bases are TGCAGTGCCCGCCCACATAGCGGAACTAGCACAGATACGCAGTATTTT. It yields the protein CSARPHSGTSTDTQYF.

This clonotype has only a few counts. V gene TRBV2 combines with J gene TRBJ1-2; D might be TRBD1 (6 bases). Trimming removed 9 bases from V and 10 bases from J, with 15 bases in between. CDR1 SNHLY and CDR2 FYNNEI come from the germline V gene. The CDR3 spans 11 residues. The CDR3 bases are TGTGCCAGTAAAGAGCAGGGGCCCTACACCTTC. Amino acid sequence: CASKEQGPYTF.

The sample holds many counts of this clonotype. This chain links TRBV6-5 with TRBJ2-1; possibly TRBD1 for D (6 bases). V lost 8 bases and J 3 bases, leaving 17 bases between the germline ends. The CDR3 has 15 residues. Germline-derived CDR1 and CDR2 are MNHEY and SVGAGI. The CDR3 nucleotides read TGTGCCAGCGGGTCCGTGACAGGTGGCTACAATGAGCAGTTCTTC. It specifies CASGSVTGGYNEQFF.

V is TRBV5-1 and J is TRBJ2-1; 9 bases agree with TRBD1. Germline CDR1 reads SGHRS; CDR2 reads YFSETQ. J lost 1 base, V lost 6 bases, and 2 bases had no gene match. The CDR3 is 14 amino acids. The CDR3 nucleotides are TGCGCCAGCAAGACAGGGGGGTCCTACAATGAGCAGTTCTTC. Translating it yields CASKTGGSYNEQFF.

This clonotype was counted between two and nine times. DNA for the CDR3: TGCGCCAGCAGCCCCGGGGGGGCGGGAGGCCGAAACAATGAGCAGTTCTTC. This codes for CASSPGGAGGRNNEQFF. The chain employs TRBV5-1 and TRBJ2-1, with 8 bases fitting TRBD2. The CDR3 is 17 residues long. With 4 bases clipped from V and 5 bases from J, the junction kept 14 bases outside the gene matches. Germline loops: CDR1 SGHRS, CDR2 YFSETQ.

This clonotype came up a few times. No conserved phenylalanine or tryptophan ends this CDR3, so it is likely a read error. This CDR3 is CASSLMTSTGDTQYV. The CDR3, as DNA: TGCGCCAGCAGCTTGATGACTAGCACGGGAGATACGCAGTATGTT. The gene calls are TRBV5-1 and TRBJ2-3, with 7 positions matching TRBD2. From germline, CDR1 is SGHRS and CDR2 YFSETQ. V was clipped by 1 base and J by 5 bases; unmatched bases: 7. The CDR3 length is 15 residues.

J is TRBJ2-7 and V is TRBV29-1; D call uncertain. The V gene's germline CDR1 is SQVTM and CDR2 ANQGSEA. With 2 bases removed from V and 2 bases from J, the gap between germline ends came to 19 bases. The CDR3 sequence is 16 residues long. Here the CDR3 reads CSVEMPKGYPAYEQYV. The DNA for the CDR3 is TGCAGCGTTGAAATGCCGAAGGGATACCCCGCCTACGAGCAGTACGTC.

This clonotype was recorded at least ten times. The chain carries TRBV29-1 and TRBJ1-2; D not certain. The CDR3 covers 13 residues. Trimming took off 0 bases at V and 8 bases at J, with 13 bases between the two ends. Germline V gene lookup returns CDR1 SQVTM and CDR2 ANQGSEA. CDR3 in DNA: TGCAGCGTTGAAGATCGGCGGTTCCGGGGCTACACCTTC. Translating gives CSVEDRRFRGYTF.

This clonotype has just a few counts. The chain links TRBV11-2 to TRBJ2-1; D unclear. Germline values: CDR1 SGHAT, CDR2 FQNNGV. V lost 1 base to trimming and J lost 5 bases, with 12 bases between them. CDR3 length: 15 amino acids. The CDR3: CASSLASAGNNEQFF. The DNA for the CDR3 is TGTGCCAGCAGCTTAGCCTCGGCAGGTAACAATGAGCAGTTCTTC.

V is TRBV7-2 and J is TRBJ1-6, with a tentative D call TRBD1 (6 bases). The CDR3 consists of 14 residues. With 5 bases removed from V and 6 bases from J, the gap between germline ends came to 11 bases. CDR1 SGHTA and CDR2 FQGNSA come from the germline V gene. CDR3: CASSPRQANSPLHF. CDR3 DNA: TGTGCCAGCAGCCCCCGACAGGCTAATTCACCCCTCCACTTT.

This chain links TRBV20-1 with TRBJ2-7, with 10 bases aligning to TRBD2. CDR1 and CDR2 from the germline V gene are DFQATT and SNEGSKA (reference sequence). The CDR3 contains 11 residues. Trimming took 6 bases from V and 7 from J; bases not matched to a gene: 3. This CDR3 is CSAQTSGEQYF. The DNA for the CDR3 is TGCAGTGCCCAGACTAGCGGGGAGCAGTACTTC.

J is TRBJ1-1 and V is TRBV18; D ambiguous. Trimming left V 2 bases short and J 6 bases short, with 10 bases between. The CDR3 extends over 13 amino acids. Germline CDR1 and CDR2: KGHSH and LQKENI. Written as DNA, the CDR3 is TGTGCCAGCTCACCAATTTCCCAGTCTGAAGCTTTCTTT. Its protein product is CASSPISQSEAFF.